This T cell receptor (beta chain) was documented in a study of T cell responses to AZD1222 COVID-19 vaccine. Study-level points and caveats: Unmutated variant regions are reportedly targeted by nearly half of spike-specific TCRs.

A word on this clone: What it binds is unknown.

CDR1 is MNHEY, CDR2 SMNVEV, per germline (reference sequence). V was shortened by 0 bases and J by 3 bases, with 6 bases between the two germline ends. CDR3 length equals 14 residues. Assay used: immunoSEQ multiplex PCR; TCRdb lists only in-frame clones, some missing. Here the sample spans approximately 90,000 clones, 90% being singletons. V and J are TRBV27 and TRBJ2-4; D is undetermined. The sequence was collected from an adult in good health. The source was peripheral blood, collected on day 0 of AZD1222 vaccination. Written as DNA, the CDR3 is TGTGCCAGCAGTTTATCCCTTAGCAAAAACATTCAGTACTTC. Residues: CASSLSLSKNIQYF.